The 6 T cell receptor beta chains below come from one sample, sequenced in a study of lymphopenia after photon versus proton radiotherapy. The protocol was immunoSEQ multiplex PCR, while the TCRdb copy is restricted to in-frame clones and leaves out a portion. The sample consists of around 55,000 clones, about 88% of them appearing once. Sample: peripheral blood, taken from a patient treated with proton-based radiotherapy. These receptors all stem from a man aged 55 to 70 with pancreatic cancer.

The V call is TRBV7-2, the J call TRBJ2-2; 8 positions match TRBD2. The germline gives CDR1 SGHTA, CDR2 FQGNSA. V lost 5 bases to trimming and J lost 1 base; unmatched junction nucleotides: 9. CDR3 length equals 17 residues. The DNA of the CDR3 is TGTGCCAGCAGCCCCGCCGGGAGCGGGAGGAACACCGGGGAGCTGTTTTTT. It translates to CASSPAGSGRNTGELFF.

The chain links TRBV2 to TRBJ2-1; a possible D gene is TRBD2 (6 bases). The CDR3 consists of 16 residues. The germline V gene encodes CDR1 SNHLY and CDR2 FYNNEI. With 3 bases removed from V and 2 bases from J, the gap between germline ends came to 14 bases. CDR3 amino acids: CASSELTGLTYNEQFF. The CDR3 bases are TGTGCCAGCAGTGAGTTAACGGGACTTACCTACAATGAGCAGTTCTTC.

The V call is TRBV19, the J call TRBJ2-2, with 7 bases lining up with TRBD1. Germline V gene lookup returns CDR1 LNHDA and CDR2 SQIVND (reference sequence). V gave up 2 bases and J gave up 0 bases; unmatched junction bases: 3. This CDR3 spans 16 amino acids. The CDR3 region is CASSIRQGANTGELFF. CDR3 DNA sequence: TGTGCCAGTAGTATACGGCAGGGGGCGAACACCGGGGAGCTGTTTTTT.

V usage is TRBV19 and J usage is TRBJ2-1; 16 nucleotides line up with TRBD2. CDR3 length: 17 amino acids. V lost 1 base to trimming and J lost 12 bases; unmatched junction nucleotides: 9. From germline, CDR1 is LNHDA and CDR2 SQIVND (reference sequence). CDR3 in DNA: TGTGCCAGTAGTATAGGGGGAGGGACTAGCGGGAGGGGAGTGCAGTTCTTC. It yields the protein CASSIGGGTSGRGVQFF.

V is TRBV19 and J is TRBJ2-7; D assignment may be TRBD1 or TRBD2 (5 bases each). Germline V gene sequence: CDR1 LNHDA, CDR2 SQIVND (reference sequence). The V and J ends lost 9 bases and 1 base respectively, with 13 bases between them. This CDR3 has 13 residues. CDR3 in amino acids: CASRDQVSYEQYF. The DNA for the CDR3 is TGTGCCAGCCGGGACCAGGTATCCTACGAGCAGTACTTC.

The chain has TRBV5-1 and TRBJ1-4, with D possibly TRBD1 on 5 matching bases. Per germline, CDR1 SGHRS and CDR2 YFSETQ. The CDR3 has 17 residues. Between the trimmed V and J ends, which lost 0 bases and 0 bases, there was a span of 12 bases. As DNA, the CDR3 is TGCGCCAGCAGCTTGGCCGGGGGATCGGCAACTAATGAAAAACTGTTTTTT. Protein product: CASSLAGGSATNEKLFF. Full variable domain (outside the CDR3, taken from reference TRBV5-1 and TRBJ1-4): KAGVTQTPRYLIKTRGQQVTLSCSPISGHRSVSWYQQTPGQGLQFLFEYFSETQRNKGNFPGRFSGRQFSNSRSEMNVSTLELGDSALYLCASSLAGGSATNEKLFFGSGTQLSVL.